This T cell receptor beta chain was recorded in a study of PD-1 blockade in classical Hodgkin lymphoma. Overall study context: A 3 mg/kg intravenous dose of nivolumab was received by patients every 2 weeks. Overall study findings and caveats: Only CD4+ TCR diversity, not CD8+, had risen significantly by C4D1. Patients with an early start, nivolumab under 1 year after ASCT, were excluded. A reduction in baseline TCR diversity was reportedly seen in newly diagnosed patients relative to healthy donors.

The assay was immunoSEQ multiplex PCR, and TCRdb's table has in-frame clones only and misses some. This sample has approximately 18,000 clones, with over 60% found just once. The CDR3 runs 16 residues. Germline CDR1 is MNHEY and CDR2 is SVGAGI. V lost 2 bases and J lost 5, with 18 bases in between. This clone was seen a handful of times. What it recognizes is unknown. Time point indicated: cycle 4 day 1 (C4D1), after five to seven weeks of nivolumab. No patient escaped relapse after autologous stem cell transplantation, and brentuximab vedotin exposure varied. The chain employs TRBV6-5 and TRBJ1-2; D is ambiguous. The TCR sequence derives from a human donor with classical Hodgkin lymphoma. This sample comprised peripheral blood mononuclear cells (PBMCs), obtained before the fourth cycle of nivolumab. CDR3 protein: CASSYTIPLSWYGYTF. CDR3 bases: TGTGCCAGCAGTTACACCATACCTTTATCTTGGTATGGCTACACCTTC.